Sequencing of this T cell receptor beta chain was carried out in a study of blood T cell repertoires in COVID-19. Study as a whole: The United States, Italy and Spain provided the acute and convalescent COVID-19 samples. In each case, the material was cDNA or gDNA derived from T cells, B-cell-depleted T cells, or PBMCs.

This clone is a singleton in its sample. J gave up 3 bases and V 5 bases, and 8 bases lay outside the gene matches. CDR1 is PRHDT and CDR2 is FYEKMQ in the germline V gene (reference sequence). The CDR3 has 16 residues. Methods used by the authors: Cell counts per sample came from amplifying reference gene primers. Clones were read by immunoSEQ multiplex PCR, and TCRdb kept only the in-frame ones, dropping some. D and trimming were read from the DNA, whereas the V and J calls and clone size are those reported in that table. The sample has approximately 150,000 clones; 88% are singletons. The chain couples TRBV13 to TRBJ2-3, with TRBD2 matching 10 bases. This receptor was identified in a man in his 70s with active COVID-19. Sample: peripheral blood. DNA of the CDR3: TGTGCCAGCAGCCCCACAGGACTAGCGGATACAGATACGCAGTATTTT. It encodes CASSPTGLADTDTQYF.